This T cell receptor beta chain derives from a study of cytomegalovirus exposure and HLA in healthy donors. Whole-study findings and limits: TCR beta chains numbering under 200 were designated cytomegalovirus-associated. Sequence variants that were highly shared formed a cluster that was likely a sequencing artifact.

Notes on this clone: Its matching antigen is unknown.

This CDR3 is built from 14 residues. The V gene lost 7 bases and the J gene lost 5 bases, with 12 bases spanning the gap. Germline assignment: CDR1 SGHTA and CDR2 FQGNSA. The PCR had 60 Vbeta and 13 Jbeta primers. Clones were read by immunoSEQ multiplex PCR, and TCRdb kept only the in-frame ones, dropping some. The sample carries about 63,000 clones, roughly 80% recorded once. This rearrangement joins TRBV7-2 to TRBJ1-6; D is unresolved. Sequences were obtained from PBMCs. The source of this sequence is a woman aged 25 to 39 in good health and CMV-seronegative. The CDR3, as DNA: TGTGCCAGCACCAGTGGGAGGGATAATTCACCCCTCCACTTT. It translates to CASTSGRDNSPLHF. Using reference TRBV7-2 and TRBJ1-6 for the parts outside the CDR3, the full variable domain is GAGVSQSPSNKVTEKGKDVELRCDPISGHTALYWYRQSLGQGLEFLIYFQGNSAPDKSGLPSDRFSAERTGGSVSTLTIQRTQQEDSAVYLCASTSGRDNSPLHFGNGTRLTVT.